This T cell receptor (beta chain) emerged from a study of blood T cell repertoires in COVID-19 (dated by TCRdb to the early 2020s). Regarding the complete study: The collaborator samples originated in the United States, Italy and Spain and spanned the acute and convalescent phases of COVID-19. The prospective study material was composed of cDNA or gDNA derived from T cells, B-cell-depleted T cells, or PBMCs. The dataset comprised deeply sampled blood TCRbeta repertoires from subjects exposed to, actively infected with, or recovered from COVID-19. The repertoires were released in a freely available public database intended as a resource for research on the immune response to SARS-CoV-2. The samples were drawn from the first 160 participants of the ongoing ImmuneRACE study and from about 1,200 subjects provided by 6 global collaborators. Sample metadata almost always included a de-identified subject ID, COVID-19 status, age in years and sex. HLA class I and class II types, where available, came from metadata supplied by the sample provider rather than from assay-based typing. Study-wide conclusions, independent of this receptor: Clinical and demographic metadata were provided uncurated, with the amount varying by source and participant.

TCRbeta CDR3 regions were amplified from genomic DNA by means of the immunoSEQ Assay, a bias-controlled multiplex PCR. As for the authors' bioinformatics: The number of nucleated cells in each sample was estimated by amplification of reference gene primers within the assay. To quantify the absolute abundance of each unique TCRbeta CDR3 rearrangement, sequence reads were collapsed and filtered. For each sample, productive Simpson clonality was calculated as the square root of Simpson's diversity index across productive rearrangements. TCRdb took this table from immuneACCESS and kept in-frame rearrangements with V and J called. Such tables lack part of the clones; where checked against another copy, unresolved V genes explain under half of the gap, and the rest is unexplained. That table furnishes V, J and clone size, whereas the DNA furnished D and trimming. This sample has some 16,000 clones in its table, and 82% of those were observed once. The top ten constitute approximately 24% of the sample.

The CDR3 has 13 amino acids, counting the end cysteine and phenylalanine. Of all the DNA, just the CDR3 is kept, 39 bases in frame from base 1. V is reduced by 2 bases and J by 5 bases, leaving a spacing of 9 bases between them. Per the germline V gene, SGHNT is the CDR1 and YENEEA is the CDR2. Whole blood was collected in K2EDTA tubes by collaborating institutions according to the institutions' own protocols. For TCRbeta analysis, collaborators shipped samples in one of three forms: frozen whole blood, isolated PBMCs, or DNA extracted from either of those sample types. In this sample, this clone turned up a few times. The antigen it binds to is not known. Per-base quality was not reported, and no clone a single base away is much larger than it.

The TCR sequence derives from an elderly man with active or convalescent COVID-19. The receptor chain draws on TRBV11-3 and TRBJ2-5; the D region possibly corresponds to TRBD1 (6 bases align). Sequencing was carried out using peripheral blood. The DNA sequence is TGTGCCAGCAGCTTATTGAGGGGGGAGACCCAGTACTTC. This codes for CASSLLRGETQYF.